These T cell receptor beta chains were read from a single sample in a study of shared T cell receptors in the human thymus. TCRdb's copy holds only in-frame clones and misses some; the assay was immunoSEQ multiplex PCR. The sample records some 640,000 clones, over 75% being singletons. These data were also reused for a study on human thymus T cells.

Sequencing was carried out using thymocytes. These receptors originate from a boy less than two years old with a congenital heart defect. Both conserved end residues are part of each CDR3. A D gene is named only where the DNA matches it firmly. Clone size is shown for a subset of rows, as once, few, many or a class of expanded clone.

>TRBD1|TRBJ1-1|TRBV6-6|NA
TGTGCCAGCAGCTCCGGGACAGATCCTTTTGGGGCTGAAGCTTTCTTT
CASSSGTDPFGAEAFF
>NA|TRBJ1-2|TRBV5-6|NA
TGTGTCAGCAGCTTAACCACCGGGATACACTATGGCTACACCTTC
CVSSLTTGIHYGYTF
>TRBD1|TRBJ2-2|TRBV4-2|NA
TGTGCCAGCAGCCAAGACAGGGGGCCCACCGGGGAGCTGTTTTTT
CASSQDRGPTGELFF
>TRBD1|TRBJ2-1|TRBV28|NA
TGTGCCAGCAGTTCCATATGGGGACAGGGAGGCTACAATGAGCAGTTCTTC
CASSSIWGQGGYNEQFF
>NA|TRBJ2-2|TRBV7-9|NA
TGTGCCAGCAGCACCGAGTCCTCCGGGGAGCTGTTTTTT
CASSTESSGELFF
>TRBD1|TRBJ1-5|TRBV27|NA
TGTGCCAGCAGCAGGGGGCGCAGCAATCAGCCCCAGCATTTT
CASSRGRSNQPQHF
>NA|TRBJ2-2|TRBV4-3|once
TGCGCCAGCAGCCAAGTGCAGGGGAACAACACCGGGGAGCTGTTTTTT
CASSQVQGNNTGELFF
>TRBD2|TRBJ2-1|TRBV4-3|NA
TGCGCCAGCAGCCCCCGACTAGCGGGGGGGCCTAATAATGAGCAGTTCTTC
CASSPRLAGGPNNEQFF
>NA|TRBJ2-7|TRBV19|few
TGTGCCAGTAGCTACAGGGTTTCCTACGAGCAGTACTTC
CASSYRVSYEQYF
>NA|TRBJ1-2|TRBV27|once
TGTGCCAGCAGAAAGGGGAAAGTCTATGGCTACACCTTC
CASRKGKVYGYTF
>NA|TRBJ1-1|TRBV14|NA
TGTGCCAGCAGCCGACTGGAATCACTGAACACTGAAGCTTTCTTT
CASSRLESLNTEAFF
>NA|TRBJ2-7|TRBV19|NA
TGTGCCAGTAGTATCAGCCCACATAGCAGGGACGAGCAGTACTTC
CASSISPHSRDEQYF
>TRBD2|TRBJ2-1|TRBV4-1|NA
TGCGCCAGCAGCCAAGCCGGGACTAGGCCATTCCCTTCCTACAATGAGCAGTTCTTC
CASSQAGTRPFPSYNEQFF
>NA|TRBJ1-2|TRBV14|few
TGTGCCAGCAGCCACAACACCACAGGGAGACGGGGCTACACCTTC
CASSHNTTGRRGYTF
>NA|TRBJ2-7|TRBV4-2|NA
TGTGCCAGCAGCCAAGAAGGGGGTAGGGGGTCCTACGAGCAGTACTTC
CASSQEGGRGSYEQYF
>NA|TRBJ2-7|TRBV5-6|few
TGTGCCAGCAGCTTGGGTGGGGTGGGGGCTAGCGGAGCCTACGAGCAGTACTTC
CASSLGGVGASGAYEQYF
>NA|TRBJ1-5|TRBV4-1|NA
TGCGCCAGCAGCCAAGAAGGAGGGCGCCGCAATCAGCCCCAGCATTTT
CASSQEGGRRNQPQHF
>TRBD2|TRBJ2-7|TRBV5-1|NA
TGCGCCAGCAGCTTGCCGAATACGACTAGCGGGAGAAGAGATGGGGAGCAGTACTTC
CASSLPNTTSGRRDGEQYF
>NA|TRBJ1-1|TRBV7-9|NA
TGTGCCAGCAGCGCTCCTGAGGGGCGGGGTAGCACTGAAGCTTTCTTT
CASSAPEGRGSTEAFF
>NA|TRBJ2-5|TRBV2|NA
TGTGCCAGCACCGAAGGGAGTCTGGAAGAGACCCAGTACTTC
CASTEGSLEETQYF
>NA|TRBJ2-3|TRBV2|NA
TGTGCCAGGTCCTCCCCAGATACGCAGTATTTT
CARSSPDTQYF
>TRBD1|TRBJ2-7|TRBV7-9|NA
TGTGCCAGCAGCCGGGACAGGGGTTGGAACGAGCAGTACTTC
CASSRDRGWNEQYF
>NA|TRBJ1-6|TRBV6-5|once
TGTGCCAGCAGACTAGGACGGAGGTATAATTCACCCCTCCACTTT
CASRLGRRYNSPLHF
>NA|TRBJ1-1|TRBV9|NA
TGTGCCAGCAGCAGAACAGTGGGCCCAAACACTGAAGCTTTCTTT
CASSRTVGPNTEAFF